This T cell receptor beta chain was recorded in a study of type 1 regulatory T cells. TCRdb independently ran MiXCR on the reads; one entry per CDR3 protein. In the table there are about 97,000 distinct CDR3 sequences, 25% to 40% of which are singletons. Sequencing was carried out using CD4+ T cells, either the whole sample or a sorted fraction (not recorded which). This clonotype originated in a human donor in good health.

The CDR3 coding sequence is TGCGCCAGCAGCTTTACCAGCGATCGCACAGATACGCAGTATTTT. Protein sequence: CASSFTSDRTDTQYF. The chain combines TRBV5-1 with TRBJ2-3; D unclear. Germline loops: CDR1 SGHRS, CDR2 YFSETQ. The CDR3 length is 15 residues. Trimming took 2 bases from V and 1 from J, leaving 11 bases between them.